This passage covers 2 T cell receptor beta chains from one sample sequenced in a study of cytomegalovirus exposure and HLA in healthy donors. The PCR used 60 Vbeta and 13 Jbeta primers. The repertoire was sequenced with immunoSEQ multiplex PCR; TCRdb's copy has only in-frame clones and lacks some. Of about 120,000 clones in the sample, 74% were seen once. The sample consisted of PBMCs. Every receptor here comes from a human donor in good health.

Turning to this clone: This CDR3 is also generated by other DNA sequences in the sample. The chain couples TRBV28 to TRBJ1-1; TRBD1 matches at 8 bases. From germline, CDR1 is MDHEN and CDR2 SYDVKM. This CDR3 spans 14 amino acids. V dropped 2 bases and J dropped 5; count of bases not matched to a gene: 4. The CDR3 bases are TGTGCCAGCAGTTTAACAGGGGGAAGGACTGAAGCTTTCTTT. This translates into CASSLTGGRTEAFF.

The chain combines TRBV6-1 with TRBJ2-5; D perhaps matches TRBD1 (6 bases). The J call may be wrong; the DNA end is better matched by TRBJ2-7. The CDR3 sequence is 13 residues long. Germline CDR1 MNHNS, CDR2 SASEGT. As DNA, the CDR3 is TGTGCCAGCGTCGGACAGTTCTCCTACGAGCAGTACTTC. It is translated as CASVGQFSYEQYF.